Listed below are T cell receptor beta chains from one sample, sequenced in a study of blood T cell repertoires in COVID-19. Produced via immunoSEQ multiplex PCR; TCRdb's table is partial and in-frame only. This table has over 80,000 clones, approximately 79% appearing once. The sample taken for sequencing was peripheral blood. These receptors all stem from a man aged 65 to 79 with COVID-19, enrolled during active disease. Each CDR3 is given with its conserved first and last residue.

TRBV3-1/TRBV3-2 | CASSPAGTLLNSPLHF
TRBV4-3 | CASSQEHLHLAGEYEQYF
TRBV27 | CATGRGGSETQYF
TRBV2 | CASSDRGDTQYF
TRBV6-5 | CASSYRNRDNSPLHF
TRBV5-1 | CASSFNSGGSSTEAFF
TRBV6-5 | CASSYTSGSSSNEQFF
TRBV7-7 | CASSGYRQGSINTEAFF
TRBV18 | CASSPGGFEQYF
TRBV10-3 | CAISEHARTGEEGTQYF
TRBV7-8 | CASSLNGETQYF
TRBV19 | CASSTLSPGPATNTGELFF
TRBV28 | CASNRFRGIETQYF
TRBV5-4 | CASSLTSGSQETQYF
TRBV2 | CASSENRAISSNEQFF
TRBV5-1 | CASSLGSIGSRDTQYF
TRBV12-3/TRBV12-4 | CASSPLTGQQQFF
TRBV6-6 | CASSYSTRSWDYGYTF